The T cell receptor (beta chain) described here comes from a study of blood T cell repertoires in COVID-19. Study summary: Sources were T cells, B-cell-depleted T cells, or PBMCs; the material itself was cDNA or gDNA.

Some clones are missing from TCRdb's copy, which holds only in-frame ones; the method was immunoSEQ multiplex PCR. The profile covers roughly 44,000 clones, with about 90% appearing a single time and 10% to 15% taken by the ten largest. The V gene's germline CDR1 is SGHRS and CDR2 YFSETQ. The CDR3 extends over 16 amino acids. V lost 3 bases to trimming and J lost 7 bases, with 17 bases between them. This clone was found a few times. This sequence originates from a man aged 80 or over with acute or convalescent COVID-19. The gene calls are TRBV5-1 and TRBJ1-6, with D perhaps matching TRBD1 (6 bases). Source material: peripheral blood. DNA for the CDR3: TGCGCCAGCAGCTATGATGGCGAGGGGGTGAATTCACCCCTCCACTTT. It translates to CASSYDGEGVNSPLHF.